This TCR beta chain emerged from a study of T cells in Graves' hyperthyroidism and ophthalmopathy. Germline V gene lookup returns CDR1 LNHNV and CDR2 YYDKDF (reference sequence). The CDR3 contains 15 residues. Trimming removed 0 bases at V and 4 bases at J, with 12 bases between. Using RNA transcripts as the source, TCR beta CDR3 regions were amplified. Using the HTBI primer set, a first-round RT-PCR was run on the TCR CDR3. TCRdb reanalysed the multiplex PCR reads using MiXCR and keeps one entry per CDR3 protein. Of 750,000 to 900,000 distinct CDR3 sequences in the sample, more than 30% are singletons; the top ten hold around 10%. This clonotype turned up a few times. A much larger clone lies a single base off, so this may be a read error.

The material sequenced was blood. The clonotype comes from a man aged 18 to 29 with Graves' hyperthyroidism. The gene calls are TRBV15 and TRBJ2-5, with D possibly called TRBD1 or TRBD2 (5 bases each). CDR3 loop: CATSRDGTYRETQYF. The CDR3 DNA is TGTGCCACCAGCAGAGATGGGACGTACCGAGAGACCCAGTACTTC.